These T cell receptor beta chains were read from a single sample in a study of blood T cell repertoires in COVID-19. Assay used: immunoSEQ multiplex PCR; TCRdb lists only in-frame clones, some missing. This table holds around 300,000 clones, around nine tenths found once. The sample taken for sequencing was peripheral blood. The receptor source for this set is a man aged 45-60 years with acute or convalescent COVID-19. The CDR3 runs from the conserved cysteine through the conserved F or W. Fields, in order: V gene, D gene, clone size, CDR3 length, J gene, CDR3 DNA, CDR3 protein. A D gene is named only where the DNA matches it firmly. The size field is filled for only some rows; it gives once, few, many or a size class.

>TRBV4-2|NA|NA|15|TRBJ1-4
TGTGCCAGCAGCCAAAAAGGGGCAACTAATGAAAAACTGTTTTTT
CASSQKGATNEKLFF
>TRBV9|NA|NA|14|TRBJ2-4
TGTGCCAGCAGCGTTCAGGGTGGCAAAAACATTCAGTACTTC
CASSVQGGKNIQYF
>TRBV7-6|TRBD1|NA|15|TRBJ1-1
TGTGCCAGCAGCCCCACTTCTACAGGGGACACTGAAGCTTTCTTT
CASSPTSTGDTEAFF
>TRBV19|TRBD1|NA|16|TRBJ2-7
TGTGCCAGTAGTAGCTACACATACAGGGGTCACTACGAGCAGTACTTC
CASSSYTYRGHYEQYF
>TRBV6-6|NA|NA|14|TRBJ2-7
TGTGCCAGCAGGCCCCTGGCAACCTCCTACGAGCAGTACTTC
CASRPLATSYEQYF
>TRBV19|NA|NA|15|TRBJ1-5
TGTGCCAGTAGTATGTTAGGGGCTTCCAATCAGCCCCAGCATTTT
CASSMLGASNQPQHF
>TRBV5-1|NA|NA|14|TRBJ2-3
TGCGCCAGCAGCTACCGGTCGGACACTGATACGCAGTATTTT
CASSYRSDTDTQYF
>TRBV5-1|TRBD1|NA|15|TRBJ2-1
TGCGCCAGCACCCGCATGACAGGGGGGTACGATGAGCAGTTCTTC
CASTRMTGGYDEQFF
>TRBV5-1|NA|NA|15|TRBJ2-7
TGCGCCAGCAGCTTGGCGGTCGGGGGCTCCTACGAGCAGTACTTC
CASSLAVGGSYEQYF
>TRBV19|TRBD1|NA|15|TRBJ1-6
TGTGCCAGTAGCCGGGACAGGGTTGGTAATTCACCCCTCCACTTT
CASSRDRVGNSPLHF
>TRBV5-4|TRBD2|NA|17|TRBJ2-7
TGTGCCAGCAGCCCTGGACTAGCGGGATCAATCTCCTACGAGCAGTACTTC
CASSPGLAGSISYEQYF
>TRBV18|NA|NA|14|TRBJ1-1
TGTGCCAGCTCACCAGGAGGGGTGGGCACTGAAGCTTTCTTT
CASSPGGVGTEAFF
>TRBV12-3/TRBV12-4|NA|once|13|TRBJ1-2
TGTGCCAGCAGTCCAAGGGGACTCCTTGGCTACACCTTC
CASSPRGLLGYTF
>TRBV25-1|NA|few|18|TRBJ1-1
TGTGCCAGCAGAGCCCCGCCGCGGGGAGGGGTGTACGGCACTGAAGCTTTCTTT
CASRAPPRGGVYGTEAFF
>TRBV29-1|TRBD1|NA|15|TRBJ1-1
TGCAGCGTGGATCCGGGACAGGGGGCTGGGGATGAAGCTTTCTTT
CSVDPGQGAGDEAFF
>TRBV30|NA|NA|15|TRBJ1-3
TGTGCCTGGAGGCGGGCAGTCCTCCCTGGAAACACCATATATTTT
CAWRRAVLPGNTIYF
>TRBV9|NA|NA|15|TRBJ2-7
TGTGCCAGCAGCGTAGGAGGGAACCCCTCCTACGAGCAGTACTTC
CASSVGGNPSYEQYF
>TRBV5-1|NA|once|14|TRBJ1-1
TGCGCCAGCAGCTCGGAGGTAGCAGCCGGTCCAGCTTTCTTT
CASSSEVAAGPAFF
>TRBV9|TRBD1|NA|14|TRBJ1-2
TGTGCCAGCAGCGATGACAGGGTTGGCTATGGCTACACCTTC
CASSDDRVGYGYTF
>TRBV7-6|NA|once|15|TRBJ2-2
TGTGCCAGCAGCTTACTCAACGGGGACACCGGGGAGCTGTTTTTT
CASSLLNGDTGELFF
>TRBV24-1|NA|NA|13|TRBJ1-1
TGTGCCACCAGTGTTGGGGCCAACACTGAAGCTTTCTTT
CATSVGANTEAFF
>TRBV29-1|TRBD1|NA|13|TRBJ1-2
TGCAGCGTTACCCGACAGGGGGACTATGGCTACACCTTC
CSVTRQGDYGYTF